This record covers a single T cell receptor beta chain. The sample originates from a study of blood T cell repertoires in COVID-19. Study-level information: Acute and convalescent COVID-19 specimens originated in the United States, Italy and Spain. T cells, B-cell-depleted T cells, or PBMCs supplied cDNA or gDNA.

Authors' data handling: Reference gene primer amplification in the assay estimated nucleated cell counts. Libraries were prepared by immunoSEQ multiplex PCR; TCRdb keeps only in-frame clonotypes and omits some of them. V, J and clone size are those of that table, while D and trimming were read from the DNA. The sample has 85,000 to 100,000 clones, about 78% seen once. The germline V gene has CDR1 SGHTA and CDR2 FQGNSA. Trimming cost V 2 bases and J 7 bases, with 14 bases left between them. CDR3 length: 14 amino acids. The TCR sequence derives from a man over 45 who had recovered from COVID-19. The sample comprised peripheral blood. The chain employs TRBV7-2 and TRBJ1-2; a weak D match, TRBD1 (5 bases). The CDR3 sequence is CASSLRVGEVGYTF. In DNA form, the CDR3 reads TGTGCCAGCAGCTTACGGGTAGGGGAGGTTGGCTACACCTTC.